This TCR beta chain was captured by sequencing in a study of blood T cell repertoires in COVID-19. Background on the study: Acute and convalescent COVID-19 specimens originated in the United States, Italy and Spain. In each case, the material was cDNA or gDNA derived from T cells, B-cell-depleted T cells, or PBMCs.

This clone was seen a handful of times. In the source study's methods: Estimates of nucleated cell counts were drawn from the amplification of reference gene primers. The protocol was immunoSEQ multiplex PCR, while the TCRdb copy is restricted to in-frame clones and leaves out a portion. V and J calls and clone size are those listed in that table; D and trimming were worked out from the DNA. The profile shows about 170,000 clones, about 86% of them singletons. The CDR3 has 16 residues. Germline-derived CDR1 and CDR2 are SEHNR and FQNEAQ (reference sequence). The germline V and J ends were trimmed by 3 bases and 0 bases, with 11 bases remaining between them.

The sequenced sample consisted of peripheral blood. This sequence joins TRBV7-9 and TRBJ1-4, with D hard to call. The receptor comes from a man between 70 and 80 years old with active or convalescent COVID-19. The CDR3 coding sequence is TGTGCCAGCAGCTTCCTCGCGTACGCAACTAATGAAAAACTGTTTTTT. Translation: CASSFLAYATNEKLFF.